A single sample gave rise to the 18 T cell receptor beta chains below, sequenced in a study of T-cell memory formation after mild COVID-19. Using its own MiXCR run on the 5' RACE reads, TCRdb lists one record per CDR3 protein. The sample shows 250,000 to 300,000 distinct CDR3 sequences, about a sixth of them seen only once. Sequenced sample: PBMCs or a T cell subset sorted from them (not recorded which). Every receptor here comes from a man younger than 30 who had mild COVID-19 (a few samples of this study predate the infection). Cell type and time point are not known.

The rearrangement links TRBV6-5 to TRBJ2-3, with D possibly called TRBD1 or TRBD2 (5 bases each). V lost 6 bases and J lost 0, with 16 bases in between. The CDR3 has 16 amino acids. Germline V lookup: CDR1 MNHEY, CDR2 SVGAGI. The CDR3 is CASSKGPTPSTDTQYF. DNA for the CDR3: TGTGCCAGCAGCAAGGGACCGACACCTAGCACAGATACGCAGTATTTT.

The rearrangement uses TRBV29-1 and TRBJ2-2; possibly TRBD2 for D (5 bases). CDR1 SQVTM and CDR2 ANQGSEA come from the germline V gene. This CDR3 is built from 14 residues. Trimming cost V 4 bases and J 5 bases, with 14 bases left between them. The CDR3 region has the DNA TGCAGCGTTGTTGGACTCGCTGAGACCGGGGAGCTGTTTTTT. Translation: CSVVGLAETGELFF.

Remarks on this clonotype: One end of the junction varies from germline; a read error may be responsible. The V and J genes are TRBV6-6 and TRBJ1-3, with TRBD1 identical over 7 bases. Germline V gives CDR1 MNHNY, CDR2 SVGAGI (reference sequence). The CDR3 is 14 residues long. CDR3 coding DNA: TGTGCCAGCAGTCCAGGGGGAACTGGAAACACCACATATTTT. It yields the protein CASSPGGTGNTTYF.

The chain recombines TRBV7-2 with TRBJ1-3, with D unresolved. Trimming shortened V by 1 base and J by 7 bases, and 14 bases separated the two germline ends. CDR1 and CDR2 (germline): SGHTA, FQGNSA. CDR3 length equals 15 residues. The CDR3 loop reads CASSLVRASENTIYF. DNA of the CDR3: TGTGCCAGCAGCTTAGTGAGGGCGAGCGAGAACACCATATATTTT.

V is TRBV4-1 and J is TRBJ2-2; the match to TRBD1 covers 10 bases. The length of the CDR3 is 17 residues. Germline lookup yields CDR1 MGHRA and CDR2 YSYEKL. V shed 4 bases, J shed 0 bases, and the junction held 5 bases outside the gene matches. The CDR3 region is CASSPLGQGTNTGELFF. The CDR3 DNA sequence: TGCGCCAGCAGCCCCCTGGGACAGGGGACGAACACCGGGGAGCTGTTTTTT.

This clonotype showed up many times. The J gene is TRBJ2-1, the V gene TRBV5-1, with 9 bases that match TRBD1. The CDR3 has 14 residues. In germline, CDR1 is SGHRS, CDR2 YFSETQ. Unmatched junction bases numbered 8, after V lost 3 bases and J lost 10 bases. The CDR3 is CASSSGQGNKEQFF. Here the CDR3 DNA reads TGCGCCAGCAGCTCCGGACAGGGGAATAAGGAGCAGTTCTTC.

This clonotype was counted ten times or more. CDR3 bases: TGCAGCGCCATTCTAGGGATGGGAGGAAACACCATATATTTT. Amino acids: CSAILGMGGNTIYF. The chain combines TRBV29-1 with TRBJ1-3; no clear D. The CDR3 has 14 residues. Germline V gives CDR1 SQVTM, CDR2 ANQGSEA. V lost 7 bases and J lost 4, with 17 bases in between.

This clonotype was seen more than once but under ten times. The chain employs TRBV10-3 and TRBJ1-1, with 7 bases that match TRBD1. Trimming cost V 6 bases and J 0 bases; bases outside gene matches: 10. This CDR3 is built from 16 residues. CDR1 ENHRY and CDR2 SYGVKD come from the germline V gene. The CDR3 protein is CAISDTRGTVNTEAFF. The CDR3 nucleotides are TGTGCCATCAGCGATACCCGTGGGACAGTGAACACTGAAGCTTTCTTT.

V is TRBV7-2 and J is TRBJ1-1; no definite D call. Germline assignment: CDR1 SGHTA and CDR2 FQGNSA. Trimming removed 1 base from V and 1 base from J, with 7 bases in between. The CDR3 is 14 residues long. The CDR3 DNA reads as TGTGCCAGCAGCTTAGAACTCACGAACACTGAAGCTTTCTTT. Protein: CASSLELTNTEAFF. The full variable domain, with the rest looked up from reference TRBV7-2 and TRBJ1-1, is GAGVSQSPSNKVTEKGKDVELRCDPISGHTALYWYRQSLGQGLEFLIYFQGNSAPDKSGLPSDRFSAERTGGSVSTLTIQRTQQEDSAVYLCASSLELTNTEAFFGQGTRLTVV.

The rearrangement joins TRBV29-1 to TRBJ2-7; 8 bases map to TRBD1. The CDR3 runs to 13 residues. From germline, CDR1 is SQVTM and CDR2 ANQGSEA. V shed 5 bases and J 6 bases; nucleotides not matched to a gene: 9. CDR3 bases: TGCAGCGTTCGCGGACAGGGAGGTGGCGAGCAGTACTTC. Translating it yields CSVRGQGGGEQYF.

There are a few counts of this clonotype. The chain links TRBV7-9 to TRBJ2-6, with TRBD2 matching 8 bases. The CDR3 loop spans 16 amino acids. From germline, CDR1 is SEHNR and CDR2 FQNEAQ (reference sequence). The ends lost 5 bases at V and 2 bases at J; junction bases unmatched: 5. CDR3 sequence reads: CASSPAGATGANVLTF. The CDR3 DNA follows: TGTGCCAGCAGCCCAGCGGGGGCAACTGGGGCCAACGTCCTGACTTTC.

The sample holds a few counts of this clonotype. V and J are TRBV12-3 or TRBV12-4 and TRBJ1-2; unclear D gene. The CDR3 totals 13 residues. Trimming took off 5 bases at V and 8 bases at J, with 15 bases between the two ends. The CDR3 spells CASSIPGGRGYTF. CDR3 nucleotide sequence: TGTGCCAGCAGTATCCCAGGTGGTAGGGGCTACACCTTC.

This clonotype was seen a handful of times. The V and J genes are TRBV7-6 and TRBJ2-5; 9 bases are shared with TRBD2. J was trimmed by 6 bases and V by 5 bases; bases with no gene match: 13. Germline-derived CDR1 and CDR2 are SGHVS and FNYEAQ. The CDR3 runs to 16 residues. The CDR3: CASSPAGGRFVQTQYF. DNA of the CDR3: TGTGCCAGCAGCCCAGCGGGGGGCCGGTTCGTCCAGACCCAGTACTTC.

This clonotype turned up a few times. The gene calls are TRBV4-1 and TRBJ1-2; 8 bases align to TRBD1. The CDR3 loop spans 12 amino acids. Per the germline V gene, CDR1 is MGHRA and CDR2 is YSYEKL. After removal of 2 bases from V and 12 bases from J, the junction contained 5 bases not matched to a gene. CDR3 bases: TGCGCCAGCAGCCAATACAGGACAGGGCACACCTTC. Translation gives CASSQYRTGHTF.

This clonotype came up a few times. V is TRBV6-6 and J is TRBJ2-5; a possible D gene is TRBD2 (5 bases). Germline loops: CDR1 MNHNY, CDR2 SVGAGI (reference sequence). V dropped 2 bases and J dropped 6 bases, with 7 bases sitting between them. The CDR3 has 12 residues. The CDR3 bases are TGTGCCAGCAGTTACCCGGGGAAGACCCAGTACTTC. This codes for CASSYPGKTQYF.

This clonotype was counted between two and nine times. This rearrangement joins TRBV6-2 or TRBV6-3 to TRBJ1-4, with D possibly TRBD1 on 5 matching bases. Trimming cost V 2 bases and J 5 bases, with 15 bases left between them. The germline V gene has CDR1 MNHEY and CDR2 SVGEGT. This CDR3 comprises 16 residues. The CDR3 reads CASSYHQGRRNEKLFF. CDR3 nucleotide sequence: TGTGCCAGCAGTTACCATCAGGGACGTAGAAATGAAAAACTGTTTTTT.

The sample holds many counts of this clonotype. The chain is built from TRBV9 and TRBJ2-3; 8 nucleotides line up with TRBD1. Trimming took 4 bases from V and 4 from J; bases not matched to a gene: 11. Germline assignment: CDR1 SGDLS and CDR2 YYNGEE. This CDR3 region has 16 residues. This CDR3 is CASSPRLGQGADTQYF. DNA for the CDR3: TGTGCCAGCAGCCCCCGGCTAGGACAGGGCGCAGATACGCAGTATTTT.

DNA for the CDR3: TGTGCCAGCAGTGAGGAAAGGGGGTTATACAATGAGCAGTTCTTC. Its translation is CASSEERGLYNEQFF. The chain combines TRBV2 with TRBJ2-1, with TRBD1 as a possible D gene (6 bases). CDR3 length equals 15 residues. V was pared by 3 bases and J by 4 bases, with 13 bases between. CDR1 is SNHLY and CDR2 is FYNNEI in the germline V gene.